Only a few counts were recorded for the clone carrying this T cell receptor beta chain. Its antigen is not known. The data are from a study of T cell repertoires in cytomegalovirus infection. A single record per CDR3 protein comes from TCRdb applying MiXCR to the reads. The sample contains hundreds of thousands of distinct CDR3 sequences, 35% of which appear only once. There are 13 residues in the CDR3. V was pared by 0 bases and J by 4 bases, with 6 bases between. Germline CDR1 is MGHRA and CDR2 is YSYEKL. Whole-study findings and limits: CMV carriers with the relevant HLA were identified by cumulative public TCR beta family frequency.

Sequencing was done on a sample of PBMCs. The TCR was taken from a human donor in good health (CMV status not recorded). Some clones in this sample may be carry-over from other donors' samples. The gene calls are TRBV4-1 and TRBJ2-5, with D hard to call. The CDR3 reads CASSQDHGETQYF. CDR3 bases: TGCGCCAGCAGCCAAGATCACGGAGAGACCCAGTACTTC.